This T cell receptor (beta chain) was sequenced in a study of T cells in Graves' hyperthyroidism and ophthalmopathy. This clonotype appeared many times. V was cut by 0 bases and J by 1 base, with 12 bases left in between. Germline-derived CDR1 and CDR2 are DFQATT and SNEGSKA (reference sequence). The CDR3 consists of 15 residues. Amplification of TCR beta CDR3 regions used RNA as the template. TCR CDR3 underwent first-round RT-PCR with the HTBI primer set. MiXCR was run by TCRdb on the multiplex PCR reads, yielding one entry per CDR3 protein. The data contain 730,000 or so distinct CDR3 sequences, 15% to 20% of them singletons.

The chain recombines TRBV20-1 with TRBJ1-2; D is unclear. Sequenced input: blood. The receptor was derived from a woman aged 45-59 years with Graves' hyperthyroidism that later progressed to Graves' ophthalmopathy. The CDR3 DNA sequence: TGCAGTGCTAGAGATCAGGTCGGCTTTAACTATGGCTACACCTTC. It specifies CSARDQVGFNYGYTF.